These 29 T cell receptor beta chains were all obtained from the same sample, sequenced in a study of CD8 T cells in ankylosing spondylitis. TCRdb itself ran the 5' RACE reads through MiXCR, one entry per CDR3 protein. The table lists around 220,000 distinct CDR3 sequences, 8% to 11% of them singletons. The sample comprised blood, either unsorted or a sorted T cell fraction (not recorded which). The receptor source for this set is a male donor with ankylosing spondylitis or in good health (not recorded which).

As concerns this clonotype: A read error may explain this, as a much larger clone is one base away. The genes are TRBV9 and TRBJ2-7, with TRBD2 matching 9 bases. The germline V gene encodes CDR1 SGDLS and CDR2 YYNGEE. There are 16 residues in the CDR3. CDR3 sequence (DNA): TGTGCCAGCAGCCCTGGGACTAGCAGTAGCTCCTACGGGCAGTACTTC. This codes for CASSPGTSSSSYGQYF. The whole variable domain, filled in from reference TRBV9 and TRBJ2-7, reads DSGVTQTPKHLITATGQRVTLRCSPRSGDLSVYWYQQSLDQGLQFLIQYYNGEERAKGNILERFSAQQFPDLHSELNLSSLELGDSALYFCASSPGTSSSSYGQYFGPGTRLTVT.

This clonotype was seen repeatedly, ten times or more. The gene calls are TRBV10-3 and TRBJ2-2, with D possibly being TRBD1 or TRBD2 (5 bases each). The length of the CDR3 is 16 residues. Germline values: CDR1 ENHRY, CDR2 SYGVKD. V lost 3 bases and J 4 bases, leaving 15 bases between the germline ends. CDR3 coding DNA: TGTGCCATCAGTGATCTGGGATCGGGGCGCACCGGGGAGCTGTTTTTT. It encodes CAISDLGSGRTGELFF.

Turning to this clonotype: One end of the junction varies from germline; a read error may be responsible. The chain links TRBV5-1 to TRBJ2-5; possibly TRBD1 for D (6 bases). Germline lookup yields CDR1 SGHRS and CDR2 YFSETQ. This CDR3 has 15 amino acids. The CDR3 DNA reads TGCGCCAGCAGCTTGGTGGGCAGGGGTTTGGAGACCCAGTCCTTC. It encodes CASSLVGRGLETQSF.

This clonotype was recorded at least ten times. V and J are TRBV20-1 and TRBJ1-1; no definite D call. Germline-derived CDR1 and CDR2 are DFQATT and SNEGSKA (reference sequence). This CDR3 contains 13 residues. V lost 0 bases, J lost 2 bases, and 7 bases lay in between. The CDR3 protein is CSAREDTNTEAFF. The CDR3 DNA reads TGCAGTGCTAGAGAGGATACCAACACTGAAGCTTTCTTT.

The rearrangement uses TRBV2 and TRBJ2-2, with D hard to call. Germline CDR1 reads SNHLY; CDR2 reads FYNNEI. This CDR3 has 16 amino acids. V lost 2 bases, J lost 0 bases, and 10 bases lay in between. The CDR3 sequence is CASSELEPANTGELFF. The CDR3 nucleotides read TGTGCCAGCAGTGAATTGGAGCCCGCGAACACCGGGGAGCTGTTTTTT. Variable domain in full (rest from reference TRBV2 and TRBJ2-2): EPEVTQTPSHQVTQMGQEVILRCVPISNHLYFYWYRQILGQKVEFLVSFYNNEISEKSEIFDDQFSVERPDGSNFTLKIRSTKLEDSAMYFCASSELEPANTGELFFGEGSRLTVL.

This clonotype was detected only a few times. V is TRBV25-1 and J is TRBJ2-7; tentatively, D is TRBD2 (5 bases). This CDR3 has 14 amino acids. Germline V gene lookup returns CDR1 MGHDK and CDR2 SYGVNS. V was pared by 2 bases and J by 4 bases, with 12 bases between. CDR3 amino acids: CASSETRSGYEQYF. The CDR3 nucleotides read TGTGCCAGCAGTGAAACGCGTTCGGGGTACGAGCAGTACTTC.

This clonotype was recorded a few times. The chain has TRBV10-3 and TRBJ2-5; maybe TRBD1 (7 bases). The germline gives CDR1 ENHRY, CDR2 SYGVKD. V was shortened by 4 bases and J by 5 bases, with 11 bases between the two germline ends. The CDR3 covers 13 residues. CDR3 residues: CAISVGGGETQYF. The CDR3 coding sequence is TGTGCCATCAGTGTTGGAGGGGGCGAGACCCAGTACTTC.

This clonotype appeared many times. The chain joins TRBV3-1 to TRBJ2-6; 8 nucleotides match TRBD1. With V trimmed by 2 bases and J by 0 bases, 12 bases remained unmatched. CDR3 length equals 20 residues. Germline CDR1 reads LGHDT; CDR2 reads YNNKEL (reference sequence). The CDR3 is CASSQKTGDNRPSGANVLTF. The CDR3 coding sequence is TGTGCCAGCAGCCAAAAGACAGGGGACAATCGCCCCTCTGGGGCCAACGTCCTGACTTTC.

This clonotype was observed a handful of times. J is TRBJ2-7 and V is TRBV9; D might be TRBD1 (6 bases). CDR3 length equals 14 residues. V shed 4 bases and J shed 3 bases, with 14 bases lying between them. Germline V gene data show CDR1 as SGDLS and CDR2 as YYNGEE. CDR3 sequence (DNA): TGTGCCAGCAGCCCCCGACAGGAAAACTACGAGCAGTACTTC. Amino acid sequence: CASSPRQENYEQYF.

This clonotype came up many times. The CDR3 sequence is CASSERGWAETQYF. CDR3 sequence (DNA): TGTGCCAGCAGTGAAAGGGGATGGGCAGAGACCCAGTACTTC. V is TRBV6-1 and J is TRBJ2-5, with D maybe TRBD1 (5 bases). Germline CDR1 MNHNS, CDR2 SASEGT. This CDR3 contains 14 residues. Trimming pared 2 bases from V and 4 bases from J, leaving 11 bases between.

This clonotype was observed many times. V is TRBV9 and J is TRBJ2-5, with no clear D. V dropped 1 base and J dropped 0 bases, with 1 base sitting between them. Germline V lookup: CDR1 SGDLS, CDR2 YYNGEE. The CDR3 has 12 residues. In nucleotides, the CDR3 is TGTGCCAGCAGCGTAAACCAAGAGACCCAGTACTTC. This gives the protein CASSVNQETQYF.

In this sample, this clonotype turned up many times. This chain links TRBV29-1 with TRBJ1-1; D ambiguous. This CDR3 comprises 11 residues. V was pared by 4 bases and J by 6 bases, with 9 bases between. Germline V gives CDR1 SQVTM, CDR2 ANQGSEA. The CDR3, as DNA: TGCAGCGTTGCAAATGGAGCTGAAGCTTTCTTT. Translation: CSVANGAEAFF. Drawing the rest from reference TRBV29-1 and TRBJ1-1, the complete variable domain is SAVISQKPSRDICQRGTSLTIQCQVDSQVTMMFWYRQQPGQSLTLIATANQGSEATYESGFVIDKFPISRPNLTFSTLTVSNMSPEDSSIYLCSVANGAEAFFGQGTRLTVV.

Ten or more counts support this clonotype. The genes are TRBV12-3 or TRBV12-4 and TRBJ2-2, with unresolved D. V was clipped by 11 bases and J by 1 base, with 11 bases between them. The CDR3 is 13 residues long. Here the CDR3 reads CAGRRENTGELFF. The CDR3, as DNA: TGTGCCGGGCGAAGGGAGAACACCGGGGAGCTGTTTTTT.

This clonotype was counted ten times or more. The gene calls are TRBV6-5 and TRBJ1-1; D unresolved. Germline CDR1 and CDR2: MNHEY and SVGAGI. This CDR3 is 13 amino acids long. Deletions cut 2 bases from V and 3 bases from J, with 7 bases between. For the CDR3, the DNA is TGTGCCAGCAGTTACGACGGATACACTGAAGCTTTCTTT. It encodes CASSYDGYTEAFF.

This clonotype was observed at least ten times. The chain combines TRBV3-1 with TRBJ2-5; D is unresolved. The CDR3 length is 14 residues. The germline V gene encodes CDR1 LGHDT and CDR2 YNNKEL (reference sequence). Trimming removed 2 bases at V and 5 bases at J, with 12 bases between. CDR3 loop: CASSQYRDGETQYF. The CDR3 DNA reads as TGTGCCAGCAGCCAATATCGAGATGGGGAGACCCAGTACTTC.

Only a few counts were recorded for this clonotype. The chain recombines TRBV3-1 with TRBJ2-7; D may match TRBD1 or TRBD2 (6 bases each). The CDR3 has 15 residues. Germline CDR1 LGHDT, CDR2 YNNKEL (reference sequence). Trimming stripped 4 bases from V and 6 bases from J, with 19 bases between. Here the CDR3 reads CASSPGHSRDSEQYF. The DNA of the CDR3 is TGTGCCAGCAGCCCGGGACATTCGCGGGACTCCGAGCAGTACTTC.

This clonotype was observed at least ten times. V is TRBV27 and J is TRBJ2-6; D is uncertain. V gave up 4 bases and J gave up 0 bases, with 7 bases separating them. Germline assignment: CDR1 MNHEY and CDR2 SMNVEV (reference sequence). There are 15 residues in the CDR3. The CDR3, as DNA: TGTGCCAGCAGTTCCGACACCTCTGGGGCCAACGTCCTGACTTTC. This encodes CASSSDTSGANVLTF.

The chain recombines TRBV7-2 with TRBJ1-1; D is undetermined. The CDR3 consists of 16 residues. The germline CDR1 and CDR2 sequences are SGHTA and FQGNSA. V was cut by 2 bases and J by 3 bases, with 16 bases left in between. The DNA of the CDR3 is TGTGCCAGCAGCTTATTCCGCCCCCAGAGGGACACTGAAGCTTTCTTT. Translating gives CASSLFRPQRDTEAFF.

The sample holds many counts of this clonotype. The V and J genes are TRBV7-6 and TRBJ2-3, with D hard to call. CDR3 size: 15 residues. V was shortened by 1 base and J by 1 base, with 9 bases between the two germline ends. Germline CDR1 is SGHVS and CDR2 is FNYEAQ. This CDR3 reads CASSLDGEGTDTQYF. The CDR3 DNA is TGTGCCAGCAGCTTAGATGGCGAAGGCACAGATACGCAGTATTTT.

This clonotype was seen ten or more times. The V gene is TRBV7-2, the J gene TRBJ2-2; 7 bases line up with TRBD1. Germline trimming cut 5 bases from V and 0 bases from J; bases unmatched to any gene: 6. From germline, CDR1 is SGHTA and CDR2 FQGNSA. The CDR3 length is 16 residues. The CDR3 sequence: CASSLDRVANTGELFF. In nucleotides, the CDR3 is TGTGCCAGCAGCCTAGACAGGGTTGCGAACACCGGGGAGCTGTTTTTT.

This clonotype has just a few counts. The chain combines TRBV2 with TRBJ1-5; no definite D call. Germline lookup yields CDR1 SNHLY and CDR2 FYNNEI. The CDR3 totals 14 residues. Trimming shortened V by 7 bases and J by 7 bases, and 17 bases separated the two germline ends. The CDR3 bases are TGTGCCAGCAATCTGGACCCAGCTGGCCAGCCCCAGCATTTT. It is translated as CASNLDPAGQPQHF.

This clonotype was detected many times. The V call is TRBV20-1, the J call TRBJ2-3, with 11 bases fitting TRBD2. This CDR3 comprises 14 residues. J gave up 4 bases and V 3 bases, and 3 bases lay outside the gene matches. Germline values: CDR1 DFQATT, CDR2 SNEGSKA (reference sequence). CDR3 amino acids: CSASLAGGPDTQYF. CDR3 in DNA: TGCAGTGCTAGCCTAGCGGGGGGTCCAGATACGCAGTATTTT.

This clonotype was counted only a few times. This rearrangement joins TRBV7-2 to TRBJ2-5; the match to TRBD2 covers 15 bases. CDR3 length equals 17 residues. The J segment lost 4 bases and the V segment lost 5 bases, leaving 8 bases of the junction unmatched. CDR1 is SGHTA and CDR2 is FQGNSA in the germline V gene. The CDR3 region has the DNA TGTGCCAGCAGCGGAGGGACTAGCGGGGGGATCAGAGAGACCCAGTACTTC. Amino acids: CASSGGTSGGIRETQYF. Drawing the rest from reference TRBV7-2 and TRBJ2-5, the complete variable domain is GAGVSQSPSNKVTEKGKDVELRCDPISGHTALYWYRQSLGQGLEFLIYFQGNSAPDKSGLPSDRFSAERTGGSVSTLTIQRTQQEDSAVYLCASSGGTSGGIRETQYFGPGTRLLVL.

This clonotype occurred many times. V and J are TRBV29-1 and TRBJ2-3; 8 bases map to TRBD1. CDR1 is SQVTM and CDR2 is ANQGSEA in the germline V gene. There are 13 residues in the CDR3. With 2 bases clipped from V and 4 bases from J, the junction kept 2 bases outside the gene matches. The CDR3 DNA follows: TGCAGCGTTGAATCGACAGGGGCAGATACGCAGTATTTT. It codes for CSVESTGADTQYF.

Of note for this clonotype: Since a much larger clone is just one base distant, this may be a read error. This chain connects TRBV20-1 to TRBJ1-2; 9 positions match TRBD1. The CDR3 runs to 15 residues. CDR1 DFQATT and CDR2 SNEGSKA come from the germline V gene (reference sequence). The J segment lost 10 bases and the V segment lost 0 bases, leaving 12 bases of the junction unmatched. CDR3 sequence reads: CSARDKTGGVNAYTF. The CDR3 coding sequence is TGCAGTGCTAGAGATAAAACAGGGGGCGTGAATGCCTACACCTTC.

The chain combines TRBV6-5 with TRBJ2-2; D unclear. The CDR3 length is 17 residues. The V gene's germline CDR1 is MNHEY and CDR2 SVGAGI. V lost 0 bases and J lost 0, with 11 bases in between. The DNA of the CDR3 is TGTGCCAGCAGTTACTCGGCTCCTGGCACGAACACCGGGGAGCTGTTTTTT. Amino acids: CASSYSAPGTNTGELFF.

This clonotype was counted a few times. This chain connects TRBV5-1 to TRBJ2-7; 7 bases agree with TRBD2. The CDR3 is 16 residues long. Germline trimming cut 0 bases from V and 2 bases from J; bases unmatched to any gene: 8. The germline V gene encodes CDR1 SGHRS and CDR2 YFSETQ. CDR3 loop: CASSLAVAGVPYEQYF. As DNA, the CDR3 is TGCGCCAGCAGCTTGGCAGTGGCGGGAGTACCCTACGAGCAGTACTTC. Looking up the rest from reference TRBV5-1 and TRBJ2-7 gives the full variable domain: KAGVTQTPRYLIKTRGQQVTLSCSPISGHRSVSWYQQTPGQGLQFLFEYFSETQRNKGNFPGRFSGRQFSNSRSEMNVSTLELGDSALYLCASSLAVAGVPYEQYFGPGTRLTVT.

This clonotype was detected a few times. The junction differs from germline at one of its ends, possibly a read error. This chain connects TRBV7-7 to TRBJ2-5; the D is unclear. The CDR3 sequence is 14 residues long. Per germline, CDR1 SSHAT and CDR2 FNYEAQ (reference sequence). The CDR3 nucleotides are TGTGCTAGCAAAGCTTTTAAGAACCAAGAGACCCAGTACTTC. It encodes CASKAFKNQETQYF.

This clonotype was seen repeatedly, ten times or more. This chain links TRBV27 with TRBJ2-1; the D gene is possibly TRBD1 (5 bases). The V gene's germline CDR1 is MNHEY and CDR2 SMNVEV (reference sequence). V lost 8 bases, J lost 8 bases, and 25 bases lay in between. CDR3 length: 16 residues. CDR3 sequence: CASLKVGLTGDYEQFF. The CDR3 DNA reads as TGTGCCAGCCTCAAGGTCGGGTTAACAGGCGACTATGAGCAGTTCTTC.